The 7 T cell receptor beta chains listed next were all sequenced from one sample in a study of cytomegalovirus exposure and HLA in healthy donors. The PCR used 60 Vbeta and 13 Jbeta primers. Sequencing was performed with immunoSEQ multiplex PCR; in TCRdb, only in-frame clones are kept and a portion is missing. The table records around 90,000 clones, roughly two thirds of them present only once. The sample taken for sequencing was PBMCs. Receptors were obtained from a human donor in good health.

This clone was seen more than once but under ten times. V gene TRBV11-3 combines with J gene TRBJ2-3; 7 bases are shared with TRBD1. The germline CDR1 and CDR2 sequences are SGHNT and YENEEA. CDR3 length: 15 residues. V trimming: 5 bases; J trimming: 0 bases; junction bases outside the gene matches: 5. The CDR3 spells CASSRRQGSTDTQYF. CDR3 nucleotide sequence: TGTGCCAGCAGCCGTCGACAGGGAAGCACAGATACGCAGTATTTT.

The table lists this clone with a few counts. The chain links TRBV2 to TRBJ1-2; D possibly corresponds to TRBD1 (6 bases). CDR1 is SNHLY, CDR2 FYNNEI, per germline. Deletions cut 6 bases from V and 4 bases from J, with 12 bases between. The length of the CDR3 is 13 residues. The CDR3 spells CASSRTDLYGYTF. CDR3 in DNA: TGTGCCAGCAGCAGGACAGATCTCTATGGCTACACCTTC.

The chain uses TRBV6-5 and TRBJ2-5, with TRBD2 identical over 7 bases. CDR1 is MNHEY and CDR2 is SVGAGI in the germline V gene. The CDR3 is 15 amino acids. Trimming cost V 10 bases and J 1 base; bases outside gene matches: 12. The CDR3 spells CATRLSGATQETQYF. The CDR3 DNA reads TGTGCCACTCGGCTAAGCGGGGCCACCCAAGAGACCCAGTACTTC.

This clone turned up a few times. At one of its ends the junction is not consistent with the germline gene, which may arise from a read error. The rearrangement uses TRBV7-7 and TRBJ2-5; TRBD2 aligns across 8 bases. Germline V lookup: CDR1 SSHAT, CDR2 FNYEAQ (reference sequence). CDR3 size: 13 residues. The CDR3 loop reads CASSQLAEETQYF. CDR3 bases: TGTGCTAGCAGCCAACTAGCGGAAGAGACCCAGTACTTC.

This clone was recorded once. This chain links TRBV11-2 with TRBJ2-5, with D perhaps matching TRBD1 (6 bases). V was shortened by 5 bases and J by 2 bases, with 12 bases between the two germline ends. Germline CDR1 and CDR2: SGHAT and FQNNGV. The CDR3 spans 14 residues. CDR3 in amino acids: CASSPGATQETQYF. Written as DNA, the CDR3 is TGTGCCAGCAGCCCAGGGGCAACACAAGAGACCCAGTACTTC.

CDR3 amino acids: CASSVLPSGGVTDTQYF. DNA of the CDR3: TGTGCCAGCAGCGTATTGCCTAGCGGGGGGGTCACAGATACGCAGTATTTT. The V call is TRBV9, the J call TRBJ2-3, with 12 bases matching TRBD2. Germline V gives CDR1 SGDLS, CDR2 YYNGEE. The CDR3 totals 17 residues. V shed 1 base and J 2 bases; nucleotides not matched to a gene: 5.

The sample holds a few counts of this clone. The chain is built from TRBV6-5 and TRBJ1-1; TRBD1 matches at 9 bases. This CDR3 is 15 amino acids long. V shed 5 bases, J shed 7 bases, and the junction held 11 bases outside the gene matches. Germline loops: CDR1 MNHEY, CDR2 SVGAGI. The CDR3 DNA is TGTGCCAGCAGTCCCGGCGGGACAGGGCTTGTTGAAGCTTTCTTT. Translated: CASSPGGTGLVEAFF.